Following are 5 T cell receptor beta chains from one sample sequenced in a study of radiotherapy plus CTLA-4 blockade in lung cancer. Measured with immunoSEQ multiplex PCR; TCRdb has only the in-frame clones, and not every one. The profile covers approximately 60,000 clones, with approximately 75% appearing a single time and about 4.5% taken by the ten largest. The source was peripheral blood, collected from a patient treated with radiotherapy plus ipilimumab. Every receptor here comes from a human donor with non-small cell lung cancer who had a complete response to radiotherapy plus ipilimumab.

This clone was recorded a few times. J is TRBJ2-1 and V is TRBV27; no clear D. The CDR3 spans 15 residues. Germline CDR1 and CDR2: MNHEY and SMNVEV (reference sequence). V was trimmed by 5 bases and J by 8 bases, leaving 19 bases between them. The CDR3 DNA reads TGTGCCAGCAGTCCGAGAGTAGGTTGGTCCCATGAGCAGTTCTTC. Amino acid sequence: CASSPRVGWSHEQFF.

This chain links TRBV7-6 with TRBJ1-3; D perhaps matches TRBD1 (5 bases). The CDR3 sequence is 19 residues long. Trimming took off 1 base at V and 0 bases at J, with 19 bases between the two ends. Germline V gene data show CDR1 as SGHVS and CDR2 as FNYEAQ. CDR3 bases: TGTGCCAGCAGCTTAGGGCGAACGGGGCAGACCCTCTCTGGAAACACCATATATTTT. This sequence encodes CASSLGRTGQTLSGNTIYF.

The V call is TRBV10-1, the J call TRBJ1-4; D unresolved. The CDR3 consists of 13 residues. V lost 3 bases and J 5 bases, leaving 7 bases between the germline ends. Germline CDR1 WNHNN, CDR2 SYGVQD (reference sequence). The CDR3 DNA sequence: TGCGCCAGCAGTGACAGGCAGAATGAAAAACTGTTTTTT. The encoded protein is CASSDRQNEKLFF.

This clone was counted a few times. The J gene is TRBJ2-7, the V gene TRBV28; D possibly uses TRBD1 or TRBD2 (5 bases each). With 2 bases removed from V and 3 bases from J, the gap between germline ends came to 8 bases. The length of the CDR3 is 13 residues. Per the germline V gene, CDR1 is MDHEN and CDR2 is SYDVKM. This CDR3 reads CASSLGGRYEQYV. The DNA of the CDR3 is TGTGCCAGCAGTTTAGGGGGACGCTACGAGCAGTACGTC.

J is TRBJ2-3 and V is TRBV5-6, with 7 nucleotides matching TRBD2. The CDR3 length is 14 residues. Germline values: CDR1 SGHDT, CDR2 YYEEEE. V gave up 1 base and J gave up 9 bases; unmatched junction bases: 8. Here the CDR3 reads CASSLTGRRETQYF. The CDR3 DNA sequence: TGTGCCAGCAGCTTGACGGGCAGGCGGGAGACGCAGTATTTT.